This is a list of T cell receptor beta chains from one sample in a study of monozygotic twins with inflammatory bowel disease. TCRdb reprocessed the 5' RACE reads and keeps a single row for each CDR3 protein, giving no DNA. The listing contains a few hundred thousand distinct CDR3 sequences. Sequenced input: blood. These TCRs come from a human donor with ulcerative colitis or Crohn's disease, or a healthy co-twin of an affected twin (not recorded which). Each CDR3 is given with its conserved first and last residue.

j_call,v_call,cdr3_aa
TRBJ1-1,TRBV14,CASSQVGRGAAEAFF
TRBJ2-3,TRBV15,CATSRAPRADTQYF
TRBJ2-2,TRBV2,CASSAPPTGAYTGELFF
TRBJ1-2,TRBV29-1,CSVGPGKAGYTF
TRBJ1-4,TRBV6-5,CASSYQGQGLANEKLFF
TRBJ1-2,TRBV29-1,CSVVTERGGYTF
TRBJ2-1,TRBV28,CASSPYHNGGGEQFF
TRBJ1-6,TRBV20-1,CSARGGTGGSPLHF
TRBJ2-4,TRBV24-1,CATVARERRHF
TRBJ2-2,TRBV5-1,CASSPEIRNTGELFF
TRBJ2-4,TRBV20-1,CSARDLFTERTAKNIQYF
TRBJ2-5,TRBV5-1,CASSYQTVETQYF
TRBJ2-7,TRBV5-1,CASSLAPGMYYEQYF
TRBJ2-1,TRBV20-1,CSAEDSGRGLNEQFF
TRBJ2-5,TRBV4-3,CASSQDYGATQYF
TRBJ1-4,TRBV7-2,CASSLVGGQGEKLFF
TRBJ1-4,TRBV20-1,CSVRTFNEKLFF
TRBJ2-1,TRBV19,CASSLAELSYNEQFF
TRBJ2-5,TRBV7-2,CASSRLRMQETQYF
TRBJ2-3,TRBV10-2,CASSGGRTITDTQYF
TRBJ2-5,TRBV5-1,CASRLDGQGAQETQYF
TRBJ2-7,TRBV5-5,CASSLGLAGPSSYEQYF
TRBJ1-4,TRBV5-6,CASSLVGQGSEKLFF
TRBJ2-1,TRBV3-1,CASSQDGRYRGNEQFF